The T cell receptor beta chain described here comes from a study of immune cell composition in non-small cell lung cancer. Clones were read by immunoSEQ multiplex PCR, and TCRdb kept only the in-frame ones, dropping some. The data contain around 5,000 clones, nearly 90% of them singletons. Regarding this clone: No antigen is known for it.

Normal lung sampling was at least 3 cm from the tumour, as distant as possible. Study-wide points: Adenocarcinomas with higher top tumour-associated clone frequency had more reactive TILs.

The germline V gene has CDR1 SNHLY and CDR2 FYNNEI. The CDR3 runs 14 residues. V shed 8 bases and J 4 bases; nucleotides not matched to a gene: 6. Sequences were obtained from non-adjacent lung tissue. The genes are TRBV2 and TRBJ2-5, with 11 bases aligning to TRBD1. This sequence originates from a human donor with non-small cell lung cancer. Some clones in this sample may be carry-over from other donors' samples. The CDR3 sequence: CASGRDRGGETQYF. The CDR3 nucleotides are TGTGCCAGCGGACGGGACAGGGGGGGAGAGACCCAGTACTTC.